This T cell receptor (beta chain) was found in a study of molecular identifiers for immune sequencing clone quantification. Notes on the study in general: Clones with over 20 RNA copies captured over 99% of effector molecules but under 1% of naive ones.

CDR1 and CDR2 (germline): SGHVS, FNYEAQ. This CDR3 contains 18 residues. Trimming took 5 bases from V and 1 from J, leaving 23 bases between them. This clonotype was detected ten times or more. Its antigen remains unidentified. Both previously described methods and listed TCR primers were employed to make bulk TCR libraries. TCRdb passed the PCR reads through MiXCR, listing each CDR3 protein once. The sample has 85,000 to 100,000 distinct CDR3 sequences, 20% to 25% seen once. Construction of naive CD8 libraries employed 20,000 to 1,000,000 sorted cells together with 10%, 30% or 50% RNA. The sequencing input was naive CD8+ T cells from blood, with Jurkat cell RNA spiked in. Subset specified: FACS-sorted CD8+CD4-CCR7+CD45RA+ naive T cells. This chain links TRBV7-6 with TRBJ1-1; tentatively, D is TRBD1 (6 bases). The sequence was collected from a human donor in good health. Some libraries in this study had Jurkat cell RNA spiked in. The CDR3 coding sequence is TGTGCCAGCAGCGCGCCTAGGGACAATACAGGGAAGAACACTGAAGCTTTCTTT. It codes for CASSAPRDNTGKNTEAFF.